This TCR beta chain was captured by sequencing in a study of blood T cell repertoires in COVID-19. Produced via immunoSEQ multiplex PCR; TCRdb's table is partial and in-frame only. The sample holds some 24,000 clones, roughly nine tenths seen once. V lost 3 bases, J lost 1 base, and 5 bases stayed unmatched. The CDR3 covers 15 residues. Looked up from germline, CDR1 is GTSNPN and CDR2 is SVGIG (reference sequence). The receptor was isolated from a human donor in a cohort sampled during active COVID-19. The sequenced sample consisted of peripheral blood. The rearrangement links TRBV30 to TRBJ2-5, with 10 bases matching TRBD2. The CDR3: CAWRGGLALQETQYF. In DNA, the CDR3 is TGTGCCTGGAGAGGGGGACTAGCGCTCCAAGAGACCCAGTACTTC. Complete variable domain (other parts from reference TRBV30 and TRBJ2-5): SQTIHQWPATLVQPVGSPLSLECTVEGTSNPNLYWYRQAAGRGLQLLFYSVGIGQISSEVPQNLSASRPQDRQFILSSKKLLLSDSGFYLCAWRGGLALQETQYFGPGTRLLVL.